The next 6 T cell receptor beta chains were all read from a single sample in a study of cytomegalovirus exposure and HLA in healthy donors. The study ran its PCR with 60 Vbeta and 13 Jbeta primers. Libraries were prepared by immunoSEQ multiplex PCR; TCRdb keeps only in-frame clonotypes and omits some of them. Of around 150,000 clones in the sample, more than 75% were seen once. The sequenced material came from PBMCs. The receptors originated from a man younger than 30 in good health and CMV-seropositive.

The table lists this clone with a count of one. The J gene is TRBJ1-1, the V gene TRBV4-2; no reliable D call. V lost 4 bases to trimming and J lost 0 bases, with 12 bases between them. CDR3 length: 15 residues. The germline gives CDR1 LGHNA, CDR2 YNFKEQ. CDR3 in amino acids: CASSPTEAMNTEAFF. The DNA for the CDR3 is TGTGCCAGCAGCCCAACCGAAGCGATGAACACTGAAGCTTTCTTT.

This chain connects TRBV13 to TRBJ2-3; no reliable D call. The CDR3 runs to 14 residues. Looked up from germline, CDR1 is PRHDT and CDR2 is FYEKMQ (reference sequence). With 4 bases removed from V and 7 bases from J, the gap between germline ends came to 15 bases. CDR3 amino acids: CASSSRRSEHTQYF. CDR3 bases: TGTGCCAGCAGCTCCCGGCGCTCGGAGCATACGCAGTATTTT.

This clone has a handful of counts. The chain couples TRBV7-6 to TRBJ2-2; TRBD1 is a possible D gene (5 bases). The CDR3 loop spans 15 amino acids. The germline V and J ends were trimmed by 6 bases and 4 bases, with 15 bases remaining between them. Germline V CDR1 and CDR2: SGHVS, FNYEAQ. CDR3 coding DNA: TGTGCCAGCAGAGAGGTCCAGGGTCGCACCGGGGAGCTGTTTTTT. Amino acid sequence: CASREVQGRTGELFF. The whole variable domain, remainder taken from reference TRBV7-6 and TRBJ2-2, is GAGVSQSPRYKVTKRGQDVALRCDPISGHVSLYWYRQALGQGPEFLTYFNYEAQQDKSGLPNDRFSAERPEGSISTLTIQRTEQRDSAMYRCASREVQGRTGELFFGEGSRLTVL.

The CDR3 region is CASSIRLAEKTGELFF. The CDR3 DNA is TGTGCCAGCAGCATTCGACTAGCGGAAAAAACCGGGGAGCTGTTTTTT. J is TRBJ2-2 and V is TRBV9; 9 nucleotides align to TRBD2. Looked up from germline, CDR1 is SGDLS and CDR2 is YYNGEE. J was trimmed by 5 bases and V by 4 bases; bases with no gene match: 9. The length of the CDR3 is 16 residues.

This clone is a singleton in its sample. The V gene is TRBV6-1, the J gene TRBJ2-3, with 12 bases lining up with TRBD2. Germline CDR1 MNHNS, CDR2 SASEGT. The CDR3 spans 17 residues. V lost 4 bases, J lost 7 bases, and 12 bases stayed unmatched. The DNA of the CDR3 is TGTGCCAGCAGTGGACTAGCGGGGGATAGAGTTCGAAATACGCAGTATTTT. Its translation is CASSGLAGDRVRNTQYF.

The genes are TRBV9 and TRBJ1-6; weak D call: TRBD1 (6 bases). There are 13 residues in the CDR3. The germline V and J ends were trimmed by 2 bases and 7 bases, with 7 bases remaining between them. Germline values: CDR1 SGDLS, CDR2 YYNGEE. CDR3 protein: CASSVQGNSPLHF. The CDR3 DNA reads TGTGCCAGCAGCGTCCAGGGGAATTCACCCCTCCACTTT.